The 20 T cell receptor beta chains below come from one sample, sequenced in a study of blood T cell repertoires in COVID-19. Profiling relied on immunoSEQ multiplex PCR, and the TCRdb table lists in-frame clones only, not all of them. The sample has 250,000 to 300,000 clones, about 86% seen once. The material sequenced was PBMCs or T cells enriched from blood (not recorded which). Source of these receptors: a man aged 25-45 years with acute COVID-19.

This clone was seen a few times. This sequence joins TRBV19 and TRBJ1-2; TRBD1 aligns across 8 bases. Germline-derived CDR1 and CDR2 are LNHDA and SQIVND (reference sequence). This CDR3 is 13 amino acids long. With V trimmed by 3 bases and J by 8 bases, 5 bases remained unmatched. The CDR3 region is CASSMGQAWGYTF. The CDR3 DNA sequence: TGTGCCAGTAGTATGGGACAGGCGTGGGGCTACACCTTC.

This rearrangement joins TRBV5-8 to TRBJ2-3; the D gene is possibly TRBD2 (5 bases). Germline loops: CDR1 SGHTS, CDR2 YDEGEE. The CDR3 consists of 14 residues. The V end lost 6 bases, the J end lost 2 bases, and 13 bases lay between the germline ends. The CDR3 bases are TGTGCCAGCACCCGGGATGGAATCACAGATACGCAGTATTTT. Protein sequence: CASTRDGITDTQYF.

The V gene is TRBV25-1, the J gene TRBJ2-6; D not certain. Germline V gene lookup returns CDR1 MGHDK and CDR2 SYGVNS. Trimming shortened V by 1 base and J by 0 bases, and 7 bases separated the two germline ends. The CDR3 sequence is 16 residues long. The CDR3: CASSEFGSSGANVLTF. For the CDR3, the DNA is TGTGCCAGCAGTGAATTTGGCAGCTCTGGGGCCAACGTCCTGACTTTC.

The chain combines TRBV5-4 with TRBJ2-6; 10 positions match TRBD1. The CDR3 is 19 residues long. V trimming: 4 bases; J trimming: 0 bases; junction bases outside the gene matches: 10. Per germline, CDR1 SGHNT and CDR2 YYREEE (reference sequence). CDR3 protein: CASSRDRGLQNSGANVLTF. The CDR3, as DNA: TGTGCCAGCAGCAGAGACAGGGGGCTGCAAAACTCTGGGGCCAACGTCCTGACTTTC.

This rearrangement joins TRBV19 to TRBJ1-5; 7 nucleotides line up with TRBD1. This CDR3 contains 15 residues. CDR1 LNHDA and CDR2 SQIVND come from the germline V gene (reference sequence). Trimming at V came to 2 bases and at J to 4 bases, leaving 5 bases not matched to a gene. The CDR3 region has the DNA TGTGCCAGTAGTATAAGTCCAGGGGGTAATCAGCCCCAGCATTTT. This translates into CASSISPGGNQPQHF.

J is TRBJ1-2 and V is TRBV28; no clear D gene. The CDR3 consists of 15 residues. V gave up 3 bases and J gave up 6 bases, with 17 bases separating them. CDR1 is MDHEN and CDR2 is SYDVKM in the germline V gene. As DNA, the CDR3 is TGTGCCAGCAGTTTTATAGATGTACCTACTAATGGCTACACCTTC. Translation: CASSFIDVPTNGYTF.

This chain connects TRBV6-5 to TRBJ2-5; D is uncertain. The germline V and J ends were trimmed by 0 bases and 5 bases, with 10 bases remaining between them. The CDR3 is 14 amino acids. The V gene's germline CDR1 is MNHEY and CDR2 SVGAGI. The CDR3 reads CASSYSVARETQYF. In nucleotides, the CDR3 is TGTGCCAGCAGTTACTCGGTAGCCCGGGAGACCCAGTACTTC.

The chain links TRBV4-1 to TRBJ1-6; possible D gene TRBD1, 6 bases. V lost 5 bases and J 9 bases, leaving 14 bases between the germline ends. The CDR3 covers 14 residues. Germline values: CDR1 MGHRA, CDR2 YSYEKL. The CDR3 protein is CASSYTGSTSPLHF. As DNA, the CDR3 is TGCGCCAGCAGCTATACAGGGTCTACTTCACCCCTCCACTTT.

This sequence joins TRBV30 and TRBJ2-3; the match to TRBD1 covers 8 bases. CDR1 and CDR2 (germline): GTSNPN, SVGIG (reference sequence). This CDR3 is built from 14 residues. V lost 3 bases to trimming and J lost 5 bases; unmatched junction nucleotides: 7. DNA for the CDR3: TGTGCCTGGAGCCCGGGACAGGTAGGAGATACGCAGTATTTT. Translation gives CAWSPGQVGDTQYF.

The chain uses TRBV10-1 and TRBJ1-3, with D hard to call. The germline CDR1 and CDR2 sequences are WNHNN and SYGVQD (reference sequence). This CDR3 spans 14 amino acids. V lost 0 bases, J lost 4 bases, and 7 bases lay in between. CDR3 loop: CASSESFGGNTIYF. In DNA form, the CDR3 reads TGCGCCAGCAGTGAGTCGTTCGGGGGAAACACCATATATTTT.

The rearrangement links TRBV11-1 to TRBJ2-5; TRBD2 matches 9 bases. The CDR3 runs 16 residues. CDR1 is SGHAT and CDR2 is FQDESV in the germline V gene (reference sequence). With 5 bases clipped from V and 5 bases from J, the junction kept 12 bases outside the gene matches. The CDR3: CASSPPGGGAEETQYF. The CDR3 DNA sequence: TGTGCCAGCAGCCCTCCCGGCGGGGGGGCCGAGGAGACCCAGTACTTC.

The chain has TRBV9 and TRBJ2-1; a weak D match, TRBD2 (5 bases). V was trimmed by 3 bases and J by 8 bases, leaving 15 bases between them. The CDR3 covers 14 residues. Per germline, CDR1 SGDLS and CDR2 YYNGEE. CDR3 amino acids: CASSEGVGYDEQFF. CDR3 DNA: TGTGCCAGCAGCGAGGGAGTCGGGTATGATGAGCAGTTCTTC.

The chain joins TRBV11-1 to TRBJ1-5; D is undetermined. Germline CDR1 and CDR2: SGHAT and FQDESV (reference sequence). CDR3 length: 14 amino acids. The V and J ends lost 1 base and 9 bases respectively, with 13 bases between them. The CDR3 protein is CASSLGMTGAPQHF. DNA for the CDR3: TGTGCCAGCAGCTTAGGGATGACCGGAGCGCCCCAGCATTTT. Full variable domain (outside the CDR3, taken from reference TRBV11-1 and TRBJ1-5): EAEVAQSPRYKITEKSQAVAFWCDPISGHATLYWYRQILGQGPELLVQFQDESVVDDSQLPKDRFSAERLKGVDSTLKIQPAELGDSAMYLCASSLGMTGAPQHFGDGTRLSIL.

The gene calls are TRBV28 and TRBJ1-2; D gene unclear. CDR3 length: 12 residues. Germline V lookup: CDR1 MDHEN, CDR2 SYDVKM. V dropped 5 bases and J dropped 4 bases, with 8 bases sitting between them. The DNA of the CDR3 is TGTGCCAGCAGTGCGGGAGTCTATGGCTACACCTTC. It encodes CASSAGVYGYTF.

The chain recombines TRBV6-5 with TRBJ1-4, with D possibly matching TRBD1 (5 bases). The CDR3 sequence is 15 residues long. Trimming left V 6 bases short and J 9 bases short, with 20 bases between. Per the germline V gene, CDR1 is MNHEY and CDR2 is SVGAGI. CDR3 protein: CASSPGLGVGKKLFF. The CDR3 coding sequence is TGTGCCAGCAGCCCCGGTTTAGGGGTTGGGAAAAAACTGTTTTTT.

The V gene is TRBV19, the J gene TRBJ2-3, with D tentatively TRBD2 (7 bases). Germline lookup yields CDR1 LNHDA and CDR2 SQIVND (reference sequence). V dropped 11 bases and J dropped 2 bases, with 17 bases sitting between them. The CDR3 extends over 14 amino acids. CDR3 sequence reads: CAVGRRGVTDTQYF. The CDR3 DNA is TGTGCCGTCGGGAGGAGGGGGGTCACAGATACGCAGTATTTT.

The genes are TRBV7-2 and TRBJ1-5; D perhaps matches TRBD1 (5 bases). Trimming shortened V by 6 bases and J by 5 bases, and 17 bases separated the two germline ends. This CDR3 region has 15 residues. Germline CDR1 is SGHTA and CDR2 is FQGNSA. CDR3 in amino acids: CASRKRGGNDQPQHF. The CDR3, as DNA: TGTGCCAGCAGGAAAAGGGGCGGAAATGATCAGCCCCAGCATTTT. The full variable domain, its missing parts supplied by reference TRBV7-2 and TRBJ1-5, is GAGVSQSPSNKVTEKGKDVELRCDPISGHTALYWYRQSLGQGLEFLIYFQGNSAPDKSGLPSDRFSAERTGGSVSTLTIQRTQQEDSAVYLCASRKRGGNDQPQHFGDGTRLSIL.

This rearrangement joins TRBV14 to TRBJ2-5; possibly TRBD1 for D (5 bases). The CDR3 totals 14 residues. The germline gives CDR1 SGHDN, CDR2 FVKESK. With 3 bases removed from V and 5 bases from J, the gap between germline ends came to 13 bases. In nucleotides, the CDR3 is TGTGCCAGCAGCCAGTGGCAGGGCGACGAGACCCAGTACTTC. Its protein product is CASSQWQGDETQYF.

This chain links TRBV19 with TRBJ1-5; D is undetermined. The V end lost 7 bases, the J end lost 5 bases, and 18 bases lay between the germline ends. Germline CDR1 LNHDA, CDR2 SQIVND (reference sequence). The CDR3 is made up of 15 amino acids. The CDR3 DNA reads TGTGCCAGTACCGTACTAAGTGGGGAGTATCAGCCCCAGCATTTT. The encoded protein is CASTVLSGEYQPQHF.

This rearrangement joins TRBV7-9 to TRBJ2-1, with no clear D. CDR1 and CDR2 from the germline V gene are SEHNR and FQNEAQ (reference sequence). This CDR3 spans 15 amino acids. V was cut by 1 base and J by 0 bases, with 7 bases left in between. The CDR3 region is CASSLDSYSYNEQFF. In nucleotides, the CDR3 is TGTGCCAGCAGCTTAGACTCTTACTCCTACAATGAGCAGTTCTTC.